This T cell receptor (beta chain) was found in a study of T cell responses to AZD1222 COVID-19 vaccine. Study conclusions and caveats: In all cases, repertoires were sampled only after the peak T cell response.

This clone has a single count. Its antigen is undetermined. Germline is not matched at one junction end, which may reflect a read error. The data were produced by immunoSEQ multiplex PCR, yet TCRdb's version contains in-frame clones alone and is incomplete. The sample lists just over 150,000 clones; less than 95% were seen once. This TCR derives from an adult in good health. The sequencing here drew on peripheral blood, taken on day 0 of AZD1222 vaccination.

For the CDR3, the DNA is TGTGCTAGCAGCTTAGTTGGCGGGAGCACCGGGGAGCTGTTTTTT. Its protein product is CASSLVGGSTGELFF. The rearrangement links TRBV7-7 to TRBJ2-2; 7 bases map to TRBD2. The CDR3 covers 15 residues. Germline V gene sequence: CDR1 SSHAT, CDR2 FNYEAQ (reference sequence).